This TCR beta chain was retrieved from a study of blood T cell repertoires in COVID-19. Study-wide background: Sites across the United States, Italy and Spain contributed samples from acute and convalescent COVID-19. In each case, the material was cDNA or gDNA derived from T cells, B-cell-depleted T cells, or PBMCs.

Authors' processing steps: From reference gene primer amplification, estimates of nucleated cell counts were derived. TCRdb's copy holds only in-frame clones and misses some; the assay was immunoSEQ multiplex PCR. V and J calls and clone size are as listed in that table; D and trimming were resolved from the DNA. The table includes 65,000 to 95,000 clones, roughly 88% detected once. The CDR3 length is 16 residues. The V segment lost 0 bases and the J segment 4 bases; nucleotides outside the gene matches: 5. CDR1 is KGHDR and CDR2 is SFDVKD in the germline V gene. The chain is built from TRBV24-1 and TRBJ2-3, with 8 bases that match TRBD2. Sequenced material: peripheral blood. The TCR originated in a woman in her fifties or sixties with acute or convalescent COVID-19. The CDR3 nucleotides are TGTGCCACCAGTGATTTGAGCGGGAGTCTGCCAGATACGCAGTATTTT. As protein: CATSDLSGSLPDTQYF.